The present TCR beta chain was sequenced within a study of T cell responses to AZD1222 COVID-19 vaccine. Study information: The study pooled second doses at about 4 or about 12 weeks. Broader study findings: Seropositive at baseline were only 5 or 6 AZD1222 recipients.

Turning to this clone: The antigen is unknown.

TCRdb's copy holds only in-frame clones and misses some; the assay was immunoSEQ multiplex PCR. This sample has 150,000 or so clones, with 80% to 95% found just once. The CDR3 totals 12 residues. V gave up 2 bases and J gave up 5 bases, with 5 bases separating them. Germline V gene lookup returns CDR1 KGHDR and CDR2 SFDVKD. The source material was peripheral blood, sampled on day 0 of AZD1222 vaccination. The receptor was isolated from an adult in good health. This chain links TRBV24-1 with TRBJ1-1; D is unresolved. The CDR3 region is CATSDSKTEAFF. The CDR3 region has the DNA TGTGCCACCAGTGATTCTAAGACTGAAGCTTTCTTT.